These 9 T cell receptor beta chains were all obtained from the same sample, sequenced in a study of blood T cell repertoires in COVID-19. Clones were sequenced by immunoSEQ multiplex PCR, and TCRdb holds only the in-frame ones, with some missing. The sample includes about 100,000 clones, approximately 80% seen only once; the top ten take 4.3%. Sequencing was done on a sample of peripheral blood. These receptors originate from an older man with acute or convalescent COVID-19.

The rearrangement links TRBV19 to TRBJ1-1; 7 bases fit TRBD1. The CDR3 has 16 amino acids. Germline-derived CDR1 and CDR2 are LNHDA and SQIVND (reference sequence). The V gene end was trimmed by 3 bases and the J gene end by 5 bases; junction bases not matched to a gene: 12. The CDR3 region has the DNA TGTGCCAGTAGTATTGGGTCGGGCCAGGGGGTGACTGAAGCTTTCTTT. This gives the protein CASSIGSGQGVTEAFF.

The chain has TRBV3-1 (or the pseudogene TRBV3-2) and TRBJ2-2, with 15 positions matching TRBD2. The CDR3 loop spans 18 amino acids. V shed 3 bases and J 1 base; nucleotides not matched to a gene: 3. The germline CDR1 and CDR2 sequences are LGHDT and YNNKEL (reference sequence). The CDR3 sequence is CASSQGLAGGQNTGELFF. DNA for the CDR3: TGTGCCAGCAGCCAGGGACTAGCGGGGGGCCAGAACACCGGGGAGCTGTTTTTT.

The chain couples TRBV7-9 to TRBJ2-7; 9 bases align to TRBD1. V trimming: 1 base; J trimming: 2 bases; junction bases outside the gene matches: 0. Germline assignment: CDR1 SEHNR and CDR2 FQNEAQ (reference sequence). CDR3 length equals 14 residues. The CDR3 reads CASSLGTGAYEQYF. The CDR3 nucleotides read TGTGCCAGCAGCTTAGGGACAGGGGCCTACGAGCAGTACTTC.

There are a few counts of this clone. The V gene is TRBV9, the J gene TRBJ2-3; D possibly corresponds to TRBD2 (6 bases). Deletions cut 4 bases from V and 0 bases from J, with 12 bases between. The length of the CDR3 is 15 residues. CDR1 is SGDLS, CDR2 YYNGEE, per germline. The CDR3 reads CASSFGTFSTDTQYF. The CDR3 DNA is TGTGCCAGCAGCTTCGGGACTTTTAGCACAGATACGCAGTATTTT.

The genes are TRBV19 and TRBJ2-1, with TRBD2 matching 8 bases. With 3 bases clipped from V and 6 bases from J, the junction kept 13 bases outside the gene matches. The germline V gene has CDR1 LNHDA and CDR2 SQIVND (reference sequence). The CDR3 consists of 17 residues. The CDR3 region is CASSIRRAGGQGNEQFF. For the CDR3, the DNA is TGTGCCAGTAGTATTCGGAGGGCGGGGGGCCAGGGCAATGAGCAGTTCTTC.

Comments on this clone: Its ends do not fully match the called genes, so a read error is possible. The J gene is TRBJ2-7, the V gene TRBV2, with D maybe TRBD2 (6 bases). There are 14 residues in the CDR3. Germline assignment: CDR1 SNHLY and CDR2 FYNNEI. The CDR3 is CASCEVTGDYEQYF. The CDR3 bases are TGTGCCAGCTGTGAAGTGACGGGGGACTACGAGCAGTACTTC.

This sequence joins TRBV7-2 and TRBJ2-2, with 8 bases identical to TRBD2. After removal of 5 bases from V and 2 bases from J, the junction contained 10 bases not matched to a gene. Germline assignment: CDR1 SGHTA and CDR2 FQGNSA. This CDR3 comprises 17 residues. CDR3 bases: TGTGCCAGCAGCCAAGGAGGCCTAGCGGGTAACACCGGGGAGCTGTTTTTT. Its translation: CASSQGGLAGNTGELFF.

The rearrangement links TRBV4-1 to TRBJ1-5, with TRBD1 matching over 9 bases. J was trimmed by 1 base and V by 0 bases; bases with no gene match: 4. The CDR3 is made up of 17 amino acids. Germline assignment: CDR1 MGHRA and CDR2 YSYEKL. CDR3: CASSQDDRGMSNQPQHF. In DNA form, the CDR3 reads TGCGCCAGCAGCCAAGACGACAGGGGGATGAGCAATCAGCCCCAGCATTTT.

This rearrangement joins TRBV5-1 to TRBJ1-2; possible D gene TRBD1, 5 bases. Germline CDR1 SGHRS, CDR2 YFSETQ. V was cut by 1 base and J by 3 bases, with 10 bases left in between. This CDR3 region has 14 residues. Written as DNA, the CDR3 is TGCGCCAGCAGCTTGAGGGGATGGGACTATGGCTACACCTTC. Protein product: CASSLRGWDYGYTF.